This note documents a single TCR beta chain sequence. Its specificity is not known. In germline, CDR1 is SGHAT, CDR2 FQNNGV. The CDR3 covers 13 residues. The ends were cut back, 3 bases at V and 6 bases at J, with 8 bases in the middle. The data were taken from a study of T cell responses to AZD1222 COVID-19 vaccine. General study findings and limits: The breadth and depth of Spike-specific TCRs increased once two AZD1222 doses had been given. Donor demographics were predominantly white British with a female majority; clonal diversity may be underestimated.

Assay: immunoSEQ multiplex PCR; the TCRdb copy retains only in-frame clones and omits some. The sample lists some 170,000 clones; about 89% were seen once. V gene TRBV11-2 combines with J gene TRBJ2-2; D not certain. Sequences were derived from peripheral blood, sampled on day 0 of AZD1222 vaccination. The sequence was collected from an adult in good health. The CDR3 coding sequence is TGTGCCAGCAGCTTGGGGTTCGCCGGGGAGCTGTTTTTT. Amino acid sequence: CASSLGFAGELFF.